Shown below are 27 T cell receptor beta chains from a single sample sequenced in a study of T cell repertoires in cytomegalovirus infection. TCRdb used MiXCR to reprocess the reads, holding one entry per CDR3 protein. Among under 200,000 distinct CDR3 sequences, roughly 9% were seen once, and the ten largest hold about 4.6%. Sequenced sample: PBMCs. Receptor source: a human donor in good health (CMV status not recorded). Some clones in this sample may be carry-over from other donors' samples.

The chain has TRBV29-1 and TRBJ2-2; 11 bases map to TRBD1. The germline gives CDR1 SQVTM, CDR2 ANQGSEA. Trimming at V came to 6 bases and at J to 0 bases, leaving 0 bases not matched to a gene. The CDR3 is made up of 14 amino acids. CDR3 amino acids: CSVGQGANTGELFF. In DNA, the CDR3 is TGCAGCGTGGGACAGGGGGCGAACACCGGGGAGCTGTTTTTT.

Notes on this clonotype: The junction shows a germline mismatch at one end, possibly a read error. J is TRBJ2-1 and V is TRBV4-1; TRBD2 aligns across 9 bases. Germline V lookup: CDR1 MGHRA, CDR2 YSYEKL. The CDR3 totals 16 residues. The DNA for the CDR3 is TGTGCCAGCAGCCAAGAGGAGACTAGCGGCGGAAATGAGCAGTTCTTC. Residues: CASSQEETSGGNEQFF.

With respect to this clonotype: Just one base apart from a much larger clone, this may be a read error. The V and J genes are TRBV7-2 and TRBJ1-1, with a weak D call TRBD1 (6 bases). The ends were cut back, 7 bases at V and 5 bases at J, with 14 bases in the middle. The CDR3 extends over 13 amino acids. The germline gives CDR1 SGHTA, CDR2 FQGNSA. In DNA, the CDR3 is TGTGCCAGCAAAAGTGGGGGCTGGACTGAAGCTTTCTTT. This translates into CASKSGGWTEAFF.

By sample share, this clonotype is medium-sized. The chain recombines TRBV6-2 or TRBV6-3 with TRBJ2-7; D may be TRBD2 (5 bases). This CDR3 is 11 amino acids long. V gave up 7 bases and J gave up 5 bases, with 9 bases separating them. Germline CDR1 is MNHEY and CDR2 is SVGEGT. The CDR3 DNA follows: TGTGCCAGCAAGTGGCGGGACGAGCAGTACTTC. Its translation: CASKWRDEQYF.

This clonotype occurred a few times. The chain couples TRBV3-1 to TRBJ2-7; TRBD2 matches at 11 bases. The CDR3 loop spans 18 amino acids. The ends lost 4 bases at V and 3 bases at J; junction bases unmatched: 14. CDR1 LGHDT and CDR2 YNNKEL come from the germline V gene (reference sequence). In DNA form, the CDR3 reads TGTGCCAGCAGCCCACTACTAGCGGGAGAAGATTATGTCTACGAGCAGTACTTC. Protein product: CASSPLLAGEDYVYEQYF.

This clonotype came up a few times. The chain recombines TRBV7-9 with TRBJ2-3, with D maybe TRBD2 (6 bases). CDR3 size: 14 residues. V was pared by 5 bases and J by 6 bases, with 15 bases between. The germline V gene encodes CDR1 SEHNR and CDR2 FQNEAQ (reference sequence). CDR3 DNA: TGTGCCAGCAGCCGCGGGACTGACGCTGATACGCAGTATTTT. It translates to CASSRGTDADTQYF.

This clonotype was seen only a few times. The V call is TRBV28, the J call TRBJ2-3; tentatively, D is TRBD2 (7 bases). CDR3 length: 14 residues. Germline V gene lookup returns CDR1 MDHEN and CDR2 SYDVKM. V shed 6 bases and J shed 10 bases, with 20 bases lying between them. The DNA for the CDR3 is TGTGCCAGCAGCCTCAGGGTGGGGGCGGGAGCGCAGTATTTT. Protein: CASSLRVGAGAQYF. The whole variable domain, remainder taken from reference TRBV28 and TRBJ2-3, is DVKVTQSSRYLVKRTGEKVFLECVQDMDHENMFWYRQDPGLGLRLIYFSYDVKMKEKGDIPEGYSVSREKKERFSLILESASTNQTSMYLCASSLRVGAGAQYFGPGTRLTVL.

This clonotype was observed at least ten times. CDR3: CASSLVTSGDTQYF. CDR3 in DNA: TGTGCCAGCAGCTTAGTAACTAGCGGAGATACGCAGTATTTT. This chain links TRBV7-2 with TRBJ2-3; 8 bases align to TRBD2. CDR3 length: 14 residues. Germline V gene sequence: CDR1 SGHTA, CDR2 FQGNSA. V lost 1 base and J lost 5; bases outside the gene matches: 2.

The chain recombines TRBV20-1 with TRBJ2-7; D is perhaps TRBD1 or TRBD2 (5 bases each). The CDR3 length is 15 residues. Germline lookup yields CDR1 DFQATT and CDR2 SNEGSKA (reference sequence). Trimming removed 2 bases at V and 7 bases at J, with 21 bases between. The CDR3 is CSARLPGTSGREQYF. As DNA, the CDR3 is TGCAGTGCTAGACTCCCCGGGACCTCGGGTAGGGAGCAGTACTTC.

This clonotype was observed many times. The chain recombines TRBV7-2 with TRBJ2-7; TRBD2 matches 8 bases. CDR3 length: 16 amino acids. Germline V gene sequence: CDR1 SGHTA, CDR2 FQGNSA. V gave up 0 bases and J gave up 5 bases; unmatched junction bases: 9. The CDR3: CASSLAAAGVAHEQYF. In DNA, the CDR3 is TGTGCCAGCAGCTTAGCCGCAGCGGGAGTGGCCCACGAGCAGTACTTC.

This clonotype has a count of ten or more. The chain uses TRBV5-4 and TRBJ2-3; no definite D call. Germline values: CDR1 SGHNT, CDR2 YYREEE (reference sequence). The CDR3 is made up of 15 amino acids. V lost 0 bases and J 1 base, leaving 9 bases between the germline ends. The CDR3 protein is CASSLGNSRTDTQYF. CDR3 coding DNA: TGTGCCAGCAGCTTGGGGAATAGCCGCACAGATACGCAGTATTTT.

The chain has TRBV15 and TRBJ1-1; D is unclear. The length of the CDR3 is 15 residues. V lost 6 bases and J 7 bases, leaving 21 bases between the germline ends. CDR1 and CDR2 (germline): LNHNV, YYDKDF (reference sequence). This CDR3 is CATSKEVLALNEAFF. CDR3 sequence (DNA): TGTGCCACCAGTAAAGAGGTATTGGCATTGAATGAAGCTTTCTTT.

This clonotype was found many times. This chain uses TRBV6-1 with TRBJ2-3; TRBD2 matches 7 bases. Germline CDR1 reads MNHNS; CDR2 reads SASEGT. V shed 4 bases, J shed 0 bases, and the junction held 7 bases outside the gene matches. The CDR3 runs to 16 residues. The CDR3 DNA sequence: TGTGCCAGCAGTGCGTTAGGACTAGGTAGCACAGATACGCAGTATTTT. It specifies CASSALGLGSTDTQYF.

This clonotype has only a few counts. This chain uses TRBV27 with TRBJ1-5; 9 bases agree with TRBD1. CDR1 is MNHEY and CDR2 is SMNVEV in the germline V gene (reference sequence). V dropped 5 bases and J dropped 7; count of bases not matched to a gene: 12. This CDR3 contains 16 residues. The DNA of the CDR3 is TGTGCCAGCAGTCAGATCGGGACAGGGATCGGCCAGCCCCAGCATTTT. This translates into CASSQIGTGIGQPQHF.

To note about this clonotype: A much bigger clone sits one base away, suggesting this may be a read error. The CDR3 end shows no conserved phenylalanine or tryptophan, and so a read error is likely. J is TRBJ2-7 and V is TRBV12-3 or TRBV12-4, with 9 bases aligning to TRBD1. The CDR3 has 15 amino acids. The ends lost 6 bases at V and 3 bases at J; junction bases unmatched: 9. The CDR3 DNA reads as TGTGCCAGCAGAAAGGACAGGGGATCCCTCTACGAGCAGTACTCC. Translated, it gives CASRKDRGSLYEQYS.

This sequence joins TRBV20-1 and TRBJ1-1; 8 bases match TRBD1. V shed 6 bases and J 3 bases; nucleotides not matched to a gene: 6. The CDR3 totals 13 residues. CDR1 and CDR2 from the germline V gene are DFQATT and SNEGSKA (reference sequence). The CDR3 loop is CSADGTGDTEAFF. The CDR3 DNA reads TGCAGTGCAGACGGGACAGGAGACACTGAAGCTTTCTTT.

This clonotype was seen at least ten times. This chain connects TRBV7-2 to TRBJ2-3, with D uncertain. Deletions cut 3 bases from V and 2 bases from J, with 6 bases between. CDR3 length equals 13 residues. CDR1 and CDR2 from the germline V gene are SGHTA and FQGNSA. The CDR3 DNA sequence: TGTGCCAGCAGCTTTGTGATCACAGATACGCAGTATTTT. It yields the protein CASSFVITDTQYF. Combining the CDR3 with reference TRBV7-2 and TRBJ2-3 gives the whole variable domain GAGVSQSPSNKVTEKGKDVELRCDPISGHTALYWYRQSLGQGLEFLIYFQGNSAPDKSGLPSDRFSAERTGGSVSTLTIQRTQQEDSAVYLCASSFVITDTQYFGPGTRLTVL.

This clonotype was observed a few times. V is TRBV13 and J is TRBJ1-1; D is unclear. The V gene's germline CDR1 is PRHDT and CDR2 FYEKMQ (reference sequence). The CDR3 totals 13 residues. Trimming pared 1 base from V and 6 bases from J, leaving 9 bases between. CDR3 protein: CASSLDRAAEAFF. The CDR3 nucleotides read TGTGCCAGCAGCTTAGATCGCGCGGCTGAAGCTTTCTTT.

The V and J genes are TRBV10-3 and TRBJ2-1; 11 positions match TRBD2. Looked up from germline, CDR1 is ENHRY and CDR2 is SYGVKD. J was trimmed by 5 bases and V by 7 bases; bases with no gene match: 10. CDR3 length: 16 residues. The CDR3 loop is CAITQLAGGPHNEQFF. As DNA, the CDR3 is TGTGCCATCACTCAATTAGCGGGAGGGCCGCACAATGAGCAGTTCTTC.

This clonotype has a handful of counts. The DNA of the CDR3 is TGTGCCAGCAGTTCCCCCAGAAGGGACAGCCTCTACGAGCAGTACTTC. Translation: CASSSPRRDSLYEQYF. The chain links TRBV6-5 to TRBJ2-7; TRBD1 aligns across 7 bases. Germline CDR1 and CDR2: MNHEY and SVGAGI. This CDR3 contains 16 residues. The J segment lost 3 bases and the V segment lost 4 bases, leaving 12 bases of the junction unmatched.

This clonotype was counted many times. This rearrangement joins TRBV24-1 to TRBJ2-3; D is perhaps TRBD1 or TRBD2 (5 bases each). CDR1 KGHDR and CDR2 SFDVKD come from the germline V gene. The CDR3 has 16 residues. Between the trimmed V and J ends, which lost 1 base and 6 bases, there was a span of 16 bases. CDR3 sequence (DNA): TGTGCCACCAGTGATTTTAATCGAGGGTCAGGGGATACGCAGTATTTT. Translating it yields CATSDFNRGSGDTQYF.

This clonotype was seen repeatedly, ten times or more. The V gene is TRBV25-1, the J gene TRBJ1-3, with no clear D. The CDR3 is made up of 16 amino acids. CDR1 is MGHDK and CDR2 is SYGVNS in the germline V gene. The germline V and J ends were trimmed by 6 bases and 0 bases, with 15 bases remaining between them. CDR3 loop: CASSASGWGSGNTIYF. The CDR3 nucleotides read TGTGCCAGCAGCGCGAGCGGGTGGGGCTCTGGAAACACCATATATTTT.

This clonotype was counted ten times or more. This chain uses TRBV7-2 with TRBJ2-5, with 11 bases aligning to TRBD2. Trimming took 3 bases from V and 5 from J; bases not matched to a gene: 8. In germline, CDR1 is SGHTA, CDR2 FQGNSA. The CDR3 contains 16 residues. CDR3 nucleotide sequence: TGTGCCAGCAGCTTGAGTAGAGGACTAGCGGGTGAGACCCAGTACTTC. As protein: CASSLSRGLAGETQYF.

This clonotype appeared many times. The chain recombines TRBV4-3 with TRBJ2-7, with 9 bases identical to TRBD1. The junction had 9 bases not matched to a gene; V was cut back by 3 bases and J by 9 bases. Germline V lookup: CDR1 LGHNA, CDR2 YSLEER. The CDR3 totals 14 residues. CDR3: CASSHGDRVSPQYF. The CDR3 DNA sequence: TGCGCCAGCAGCCATGGGGACAGGGTATCCCCGCAGTACTTC.

This clonotype was picked up many times. The chain joins TRBV27 to TRBJ1-2; 11 bases are shared with TRBD1. This CDR3 spans 15 amino acids. In germline, CDR1 is MNHEY, CDR2 SMNVEV (reference sequence). V lost 6 bases, J lost 0 bases, and 3 bases stayed unmatched. The CDR3 region has the DNA TGTGCCAGCAGGGACAGGGGGCCTCCTAACTATGGCTACACCTTC. Translating it yields CASRDRGPPNYGYTF.

The chain is built from TRBV29-1 and TRBJ2-1; TRBD1 aligns across 8 bases. This CDR3 is built from 11 residues. The J segment lost 7 bases and the V segment lost 5 bases, leaving 1 base of the junction unmatched. Germline V gene sequence: CDR1 SQVTM, CDR2 ANQGSEA. The CDR3 is CSVWTGNEQFF. In DNA, the CDR3 is TGCAGCGTTTGGACAGGGAATGAGCAGTTCTTC.

This clonotype was seen more than once but under ten times. The V gene is TRBV28, the J gene TRBJ1-2; no definite D call. V lost 4 bases to trimming and J lost 4 bases, with 16 bases between them. Germline CDR1 is MDHEN and CDR2 is SYDVKM. The CDR3 runs to 15 residues. In DNA form, the CDR3 reads TGTGCCAGCAGTTCCCCCCGTGGGGTCTCCTATGGCTACACCTTC. Translating it yields CASSSPRGVSYGYTF.